This TCR beta chain was sequenced in a study of blood T cell repertoires in COVID-19. In its sample, this clone was seen once. Method: immunoSEQ multiplex PCR; TCRdb's copy keeps in-frame clones and lacks some. The sample has some 490,000 clones; about nine tenths are singletons. CDR1 is SGHTA, CDR2 FQGNSA, per germline. There are 13 residues in the CDR3. V lost 11 bases and J 3 bases, leaving 15 bases between the germline ends. The chain is built from TRBV7-2 and TRBJ2-3, with D possibly matching TRBD1 (5 bases). This TCR came from a woman in her sixties or seventies who had recovered from COVID-19. Material for sequencing was PBMCs or T cells enriched from blood (not recorded which). CDR3: CARQIPGTDTQYF. The CDR3 DNA is TGTGCCCGCCAGATCCCAGGGACAGATACGCAGTATTTT.